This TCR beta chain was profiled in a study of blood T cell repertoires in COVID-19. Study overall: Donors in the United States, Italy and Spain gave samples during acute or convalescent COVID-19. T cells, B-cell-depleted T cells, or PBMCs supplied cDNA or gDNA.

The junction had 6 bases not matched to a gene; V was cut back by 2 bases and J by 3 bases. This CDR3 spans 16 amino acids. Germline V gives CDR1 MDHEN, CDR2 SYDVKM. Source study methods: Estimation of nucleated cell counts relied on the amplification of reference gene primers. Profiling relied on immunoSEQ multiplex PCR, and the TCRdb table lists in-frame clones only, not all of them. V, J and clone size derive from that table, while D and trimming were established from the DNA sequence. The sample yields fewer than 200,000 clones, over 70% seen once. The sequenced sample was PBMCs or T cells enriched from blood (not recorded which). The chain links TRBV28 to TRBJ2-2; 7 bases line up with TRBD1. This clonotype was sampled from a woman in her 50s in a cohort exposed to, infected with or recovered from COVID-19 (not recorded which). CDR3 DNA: TGTGCCAGCAGTTTAACCGGGACAGTATACACCGGGGAGCTGTTTTTT. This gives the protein CASSLTGTVYTGELFF.